The sequence of this TCR beta chain was determined in a study of blood T cells in healthy people across ages. Study outcomes and limitations: Both higher diversity and more naive CD4+ cells marked long-lived donors when set against aged donors.

Together with a sample-barcoded 5' primer, a J-beta primer mix was included in a second PCR lasting roughly 6 to 12 cycles. TCRdb re-analysed the 5' RACE reads in MiXCR, keeping a single row per CDR3 protein. Of about 780,000 distinct CDR3 sequences listed, 25% to 30% are singletons. The CDR3 is 13 residues long. Germline V gives CDR1 DFQATT, CDR2 SNEGSKA (reference sequence). The V end lost 1 base, the J end lost 5 bases, and 11 bases lay between the germline ends. Concerning this clonotype itself: Its antigen is not known.

These data are also associated with another study on T cells of mothers and their children. That paper adds: Sequencing got over 9.5 million TCR beta CDR3 reads from each mother and about 2.9 million from each child. For related and unrelated pairs alike, thymic selection shapes TCR recombination output similarly. Overlap in related mother-child pairs always slightly exceeded unrelated pairs, never significantly.

The sequencing sample was made of blood. This chain connects TRBV20-1 to TRBJ2-5; D may match TRBD1 or TRBD2 (5 bases each). The clonotype was recovered from a boy aged 10-17 years in good health. For the CDR3, the DNA is TGCAGTGCTAGAGCGGGACCGGCGGAGACCCAGTACTTC. This encodes CSARAGPAETQYF.